This TCR beta chain was obtained from a study of yellow fever vaccine responses in identical twins. Regarding the study as a whole: Twin vaccine T cell responses reportedly seemed partly convergent, partly personalized.

TCRdb processed the RT-PCR reads anew with MiXCR; each CDR3 protein has one entry. The sample lists approximately 3,100 distinct CDR3 sequences; around 80% were seen once. The CDR3 runs 13 residues. V was shortened by 3 bases and J by 7 bases, with 12 bases between the two germline ends. Looked up from germline, CDR1 is SQVTM and CDR2 is ANQGSEA. Comment on this clonotype: What it binds is not known.

Sequenced here: T cells from blood (PBMCs), unsorted or a sorted subset (not recorded which), sampled before or after yellow fever vaccination (not recorded which). The chain combines TRBV29-1 with TRBJ1-4; possible D gene TRBD1, 5 bases. The receptor was isolated from a woman aged 18-29 years who received the yellow fever vaccine. CDR3 in DNA: TGCAGCGTTGATTCCGGGGGTGGTGAAAAACTGTTTTTT. Its protein product is CSVDSGGGEKLFF.